The rows below give T cell receptor beta chains drawn from one sample of a study of T cells in Graves' hyperthyroidism and ophthalmopathy. TCRdb reprocessed the multiplex PCR reads with MiXCR, giving one entry per CDR3 protein. The table records about 110,000 distinct CDR3 sequences, 16% of them present only once. The sequencing sample was made of blood. The receptor set was obtained from a woman in her 50s with Graves' hyperthyroidism. Both conserved end residues are part of each CDR3. The D gene is left open where the match is weak. Part of the rows lack a size; the others show once, few, many or a class for expanded clones.

d_gene: TRBD1; abundance: many; v_gene: TRBV5-1; j_gene: TRBJ2-7; CDR3aa: CASSLGQGQDEQYF; CDR3nt: TGCGCCAGCAGCTTGGGACAGGGGCAGGACGAGCAGTACTTC
d_gene: -; abundance: many; v_gene: TRBV19; j_gene: TRBJ1-2; CDR3aa: CASSIGRRTANYGYTF; CDR3nt: TGTGCCAGTAGTATAGGGCGAAGGACGGCTAACTATGGCTACACCTTC
d_gene: -; abundance: many; v_gene: TRBV7-9; j_gene: TRBJ1-4; CDR3aa: CASSSRPTSTNEKLFF; CDR3nt: TGTGCCAGCAGCTCACGACCGACATCAACTAATGAAAAACTGTTTTTT
d_gene: -; abundance: many; v_gene: TRBV12-3/TRBV12-4; j_gene: TRBJ1-2; CDR3aa: CASSLAPSGHGYTF; CDR3nt: TGTGCCAGCAGTTTAGCTCCTTCGGGCCATGGCTACACCTTC
d_gene: TRBD1; abundance: few; v_gene: TRBV10-3; j_gene: TRBJ2-1; CDR3aa: CATAPGQGDNEQFF; CDR3nt: TGTGCAACTGCACCGGGACAGGGGGACAATGAGCAGTTCTTC
d_gene: TRBD2; abundance: many; v_gene: TRBV3-1; j_gene: TRBJ2-3; CDR3aa: CASSQRLAGETDTQYF; CDR3nt: TGTGCCAGCAGCCAACGGCTAGCGGGAGAGACAGATACGCAGTATTTT
d_gene: -; abundance: once; v_gene: TRBV28; j_gene: TRBJ2-1; CDR3aa: CASRPWRGADEQFF; CDR3nt: TGTGCCAGCAGACCCTGGAGGGGGGCCGATGAGCAGTTCTTC
d_gene: TRBD2; abundance: many; v_gene: TRBV30; j_gene: TRBJ2-1; CDR3aa: CASSTSGSGEQFF; CDR3nt: TGTGCCTCCTCAACTAGCGGGAGCGGTGAGCAGTTCTTC
d_gene: TRBD2; abundance: -; v_gene: TRBV7-9; j_gene: TRBJ2-1; CDR3aa: CASSPGLAGGYEQFF; CDR3nt: TGTGCCAGCAGCCCCGGACTAGCGGGAGGTTATGAGCAGTTCTTC
d_gene: -; abundance: many; v_gene: TRBV2; j_gene: TRBJ1-4; CDR3aa: CASSEPLADEELFF; CDR3nt: TGTGCCAGCAGTGAACCTCTAGCGGATGAAGAACTGTTTTTT
d_gene: -; abundance: many; v_gene: TRBV6-1; j_gene: TRBJ1-1; CDR3aa: CAGLRSALNTEAFF; CDR3nt: TGTGCCGGGCTGCGAAGTGCCTTGAACACTGAAGCTTTCTTT
d_gene: -; abundance: many; v_gene: TRBV12-3/TRBV12-4; j_gene: TRBJ1-1; CDR3aa: CASSFTPEVYTEAFF; CDR3nt: TGTGCCAGCAGTTTTACTCCGGAAGTATACACTGAAGCTTTCTTT
d_gene: TRBD2; abundance: many; v_gene: TRBV5-5; j_gene: TRBJ2-3; CDR3aa: CASSGSGTRGTDTQYF; CDR3nt: TGTGCCAGCAGCGGCTCCGGGACTAGGGGCACAGATACGCAGTATTTT
d_gene: TRBD1; abundance: many; v_gene: TRBV2; j_gene: TRBJ1-6; CDR3aa: CASSAATGANSPLHF; CDR3nt: TGTGCCAGCAGTGCGGCGACAGGGGCTAATTCACCCCTCCACTTT
d_gene: TRBD1; abundance: many; v_gene: TRBV28; j_gene: TRBJ2-7; CDR3aa: CASRPRDRGPEQYF; CDR3nt: TGTGCCAGCAGACCCCGGGACAGGGGACCCGAGCAGTACTTC
d_gene: TRBD1; abundance: -; v_gene: TRBV19; j_gene: TRBJ2-2; CDR3aa: CASTMDRAAGELFF; CDR3nt: TGTGCCAGTACCATGGACAGGGCGGCCGGGGAGCTGTTTTTT
d_gene: -; abundance: many; v_gene: TRBV4-1; j_gene: TRBJ2-1; CDR3aa: CASSQRGYNEQFF; CDR3nt: TGCGCCAGCAGCCAAAGAGGTTACAATGAGCAGTTCTTC
d_gene: -; abundance: many; v_gene: TRBV3-1; j_gene: TRBJ1-3; CDR3aa: CASSPAGPFSGNTIYF; CDR3nt: TGTGCCAGCAGCCCAGCGGGGCCCTTCTCTGGAAACACCATATATTTT
d_gene: -; abundance: many; v_gene: TRBV6-1; j_gene: TRBJ1-2; CDR3aa: CASSAGQIYGYTF; CDR3nt: TGTGCCAGCAGCGCCGGACAGATCTATGGCTACACCTTC
d_gene: -; abundance: few; v_gene: TRBV7-9; j_gene: TRBJ2-3; CDR3aa: CASSLGRVADTQYF; CDR3nt: TGTGCCAGCAGCTTAGGCAGGGTTGCAGATACGCAGTATTTT
d_gene: TRBD2; abundance: once; v_gene: TRBV20-1; j_gene: TRBJ2-3; CDR3aa: CSAETGTSATDTQYF; CDR3nt: TGCAGTGCAGAAACCGGGACTAGCGCGACAGATACGCAGTATTTT
d_gene: TRBD1; abundance: many; v_gene: TRBV18; j_gene: TRBJ2-5; CDR3aa: CASSATGSGETQYF; CDR3nt: TGTGCCAGCTCAGCGACAGGGTCGGGGGAGACCCAGTACTTC
d_gene: -; abundance: many; v_gene: TRBV20-1; j_gene: TRBJ2-7; CDR3aa: CSASDKIYEQYF; CDR3nt: TGCAGTGCTTCGGACAAGATCTACGAGCAGTACTTC
d_gene: -; abundance: -; v_gene: TRBV20-1; j_gene: TRBJ1-1; CDR3aa: CSARLAGRNTEAFF; CDR3nt: TGCAGTGCTAGATTAGCAGGGAGGAACACTGAAGCTTTCTTT
d_gene: -; abundance: many; v_gene: TRBV29-1; j_gene: TRBJ1-1; CDR3aa: CSVLTGNTEAFF; CDR3nt: TGCAGCGTCTTGACAGGGAACACTGAAGCTTTCTTT
d_gene: -; abundance: -; v_gene: TRBV5-1; j_gene: TRBJ1-4; CDR3aa: CASSLAPMIGQPANEKLFF; CDR3nt: TGCGCCAGCAGCTTGGCGCCTATGATTGGACAGCCAGCTAATGAAAAACTGTTTTTT
d_gene: -; abundance: many; v_gene: TRBV20-1; j_gene: TRBJ1-2; CDR3aa: CSAKRNSETYGYTF; CDR3nt: TGCAGTGCAAAACGAAACAGTGAAACCTATGGCTACACCTTC
d_gene: TRBD1; abundance: -; v_gene: TRBV28; j_gene: TRBJ2-5; CDR3aa: CASSSTGQASQETQYF; CDR3nt: TGTGCCAGCAGTTCTACAGGACAGGCAAGCCAAGAGACCCAGTACTTC
d_gene: -; abundance: many; v_gene: TRBV6-5; j_gene: TRBJ2-5; CDR3aa: CASSYSAEQETQYF; CDR3nt: TGTGCCAGCAGTTACTCGGCAGAACAAGAGACCCAGTACTTC
d_gene: -; abundance: -; v_gene: TRBV18; j_gene: TRBJ2-5; CDR3aa: CASSPSVGRQTQYF; CDR3nt: TGTGCCAGCTCACCTTCCGTGGGGAGGCAGACCCAGTACTTC
d_gene: -; abundance: many; v_gene: TRBV7-3; j_gene: TRBJ1-5; CDR3aa: CASSLYRDQPQHF; CDR3nt: TGTGCCAGCAGCTTATACAGAGATCAGCCCCAGCATTTT
d_gene: TRBD2; abundance: many; v_gene: TRBV11-2; j_gene: TRBJ2-1; CDR3aa: CASSSVLAGGYNEQFF; CDR3nt: TGTGCCAGCAGCTCCGTACTAGCGGGAGGGTACAATGAGCAGTTCTTC
d_gene: TRBD1; abundance: few; v_gene: TRBV7-9; j_gene: TRBJ1-2; CDR3aa: CAGSLTGDGYTF; CDR3nt: TGTGCCGGCAGCCTTACAGGGGATGGCTACACCTTC
d_gene: -; abundance: many; v_gene: TRBV20-1; j_gene: TRBJ1-5; CDR3aa: CSASLGPQHF; CDR3nt: TGCAGTGCTAGTCTTGGGCCCCAGCATTTT
d_gene: TRBD2; abundance: many; v_gene: TRBV4-2; j_gene: TRBJ2-3; CDR3aa: CASSPKAGNTDTQYF; CDR3nt: TGTGCCAGCAGCCCAAAAGCGGGGAACACAGATACGCAGTATTTT
d_gene: -; abundance: many; v_gene: TRBV20-1; j_gene: TRBJ2-1; CDR3aa: CTCAGNNEQFF; CDR3nt: TGCACATGTGCCGGGAACAATGAGCAGTTCTTC
d_gene: -; abundance: many; v_gene: TRBV7-9; j_gene: TRBJ2-3; CDR3aa: CASSKLATPGHTDTQYF; CDR3nt: TGTGCCAGCAGCAAGTTAGCCACCCCGGGCCACACAGATACGCAGTATTTT
d_gene: -; abundance: many; v_gene: TRBV3-1; j_gene: TRBJ1-1; CDR3aa: CASTPLQGGRVNTEAFF; CDR3nt: TGTGCCAGCACTCCCCTACAGGGAGGACGGGTGAACACTGAAGCTTTCTTT
d_gene: TRBD1; abundance: -; v_gene: TRBV28; j_gene: TRBJ1-2; CDR3aa: CASSFGSDRVYGYTF; CDR3nt: TGTGCCAGCAGTTTTGGTTCGGACAGGGTCTATGGCTACACCTTC
d_gene: -; abundance: many; v_gene: TRBV9; j_gene: TRBJ2-3; CDR3aa: CASSVATGQAQDTQYF; CDR3nt: TGTGCCAGCAGCGTAGCCACGGGCCAGGCACAAGATACGCAGTATTTT
d_gene: TRBD2; abundance: many; v_gene: TRBV29-1; j_gene: TRBJ2-1; CDR3aa: CSVRLAGGNGQFF; CDR3nt: TGCAGCGTTAGACTAGCGGGAGGCAATGGGCAGTTCTTC
d_gene: TRBD2; abundance: many; v_gene: TRBV6-1; j_gene: TRBJ2-7; CDR3aa: CASSEYELAGPYEQYF; CDR3nt: TGTGCCAGCAGTGAATACGAACTAGCGGGACCCTACGAGCAGTACTTC
d_gene: TRBD2; abundance: -; v_gene: TRBV20-1; j_gene: TRBJ2-7; CDR3aa: CSASQGQRGEQYF; CDR3nt: TGCAGTGCTAGCCAGGGCCAGCGGGGCGAGCAGTACTTC
d_gene: -; abundance: many; v_gene: TRBV29-1; j_gene: TRBJ2-1; CDR3aa: CSVGVGSGYNEQFF; CDR3nt: TGCAGCGTTGGAGTCGGCTCGGGTTACAATGAGCAGTTCTTC
d_gene: -; abundance: many; v_gene: TRBV2; j_gene: TRBJ1-1; CDR3aa: CASSYTSYTEAFF; CDR3nt: TGTGCCAGCAGTTACACGTCCTACACTGAAGCTTTCTTT
d_gene: TRBD2; abundance: -; v_gene: TRBV29-1; j_gene: TRBJ2-3; CDR3aa: CSVSGRAADTQYF; CDR3nt: TGCAGCGTAAGCGGGAGGGCCGCAGATACGCAGTATTTT
d_gene: TRBD2; abundance: many; v_gene: TRBV30; j_gene: TRBJ2-1; CDR3aa: CAWSVRGGLAGANEQFF; CDR3nt: TGTGCCTGGAGTGTACGGGGGGGGCTAGCGGGAGCCAATGAGCAGTTCTTC
d_gene: TRBD2; abundance: many; v_gene: TRBV27; j_gene: TRBJ2-3; CDR3aa: CASSLRTSRDTQYF; CDR3nt: TGTGCCAGCAGTTTAAGGACTAGCCGAGATACGCAGTATTTT
d_gene: TRBD1; abundance: -; v_gene: TRBV20-1; j_gene: TRBJ2-3; CDR3aa: CSARRGPTDTQYF; CDR3nt: TGCAGTGCTAGAAGGGGGCCGACAGATACGCAGTATTTT
d_gene: TRBD2; abundance: many; v_gene: TRBV29-1; j_gene: TRBJ2-2; CDR3aa: CSVGLAGVGGELFF; CDR3nt: TGCAGCGTTGGGCTAGCGGGAGTTGGCGGGGAGCTGTTTTTT
d_gene: -; abundance: many; v_gene: TRBV7-3; j_gene: TRBJ1-1; CDR3aa: CASSLGGQPGAEAFF; CDR3nt: TGTGCCAGCAGCTTAGGGGGCCAACCAGGCGCTGAAGCTTTCTTT
d_gene: TRBD2; abundance: -; v_gene: TRBV6-2/TRBV6-3; j_gene: TRBJ2-7; CDR3aa: CASREAGDSSYEQYF; CDR3nt: TGTGCCAGCAGGGAGGCGGGAGACTCTTCCTACGAGCAGTACTTC